The clone carrying this T cell receptor (beta chain) was seen more than once but under ten times. The data derive from a study of early T cells in non-severe SARS-CoV-2 infection. V lost 4 bases and J lost 3, with 10 bases in between. Germline V CDR1 and CDR2: MDHEN, SYDVKM. The CDR3 covers 13 residues. MiXCR, run by TCRdb on the 5' RACE reads, gives a single entry per CDR3 protein. This table has some 66,000 distinct CDR3 sequences, approximately 12% appearing once. This clonotype originated in an adult who was a healthcare worker with PCR-confirmed SARS-CoV-2 infection or an uninfected control (not recorded which). The source material was whole blood. The chain employs TRBV28 and TRBJ2-7; weak D call: TRBD1 (5 bases). The CDR3 region has the DNA TGTGCCAGCAGTTACAGGTCCGGCTACGAGCAGTACTTC. Its protein is CASSYRSGYEQYF.